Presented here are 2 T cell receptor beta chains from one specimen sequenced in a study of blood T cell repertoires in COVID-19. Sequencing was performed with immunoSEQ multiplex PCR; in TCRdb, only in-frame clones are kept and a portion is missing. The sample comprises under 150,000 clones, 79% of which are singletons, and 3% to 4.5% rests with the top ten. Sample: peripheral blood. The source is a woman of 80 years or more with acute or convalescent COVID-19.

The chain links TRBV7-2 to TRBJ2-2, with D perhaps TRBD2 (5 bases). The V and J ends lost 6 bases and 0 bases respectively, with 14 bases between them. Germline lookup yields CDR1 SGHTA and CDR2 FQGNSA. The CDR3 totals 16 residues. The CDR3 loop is CASRPFGGSNTGELFF. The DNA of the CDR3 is TGTGCCAGCAGGCCATTCGGCGGGTCGAACACCGGGGAGCTGTTTTTT.

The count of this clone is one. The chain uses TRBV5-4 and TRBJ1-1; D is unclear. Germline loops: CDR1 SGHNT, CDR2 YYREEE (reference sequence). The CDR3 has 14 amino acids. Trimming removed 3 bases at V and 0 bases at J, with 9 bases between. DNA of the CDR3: TGTGCCAGCAGCTCCCCCAGAATGAACACTGAAGCTTTCTTT. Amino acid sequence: CASSSPRMNTEAFF.